The TCR beta chain described here comes from a study of shared clonotypes between healthy human individuals. Germline CDR1 and CDR2: MNHEY and SVGAGI. After removal of 2 bases from V and 6 bases from J, the junction contained 4 bases not matched to a gene. The CDR3 is made up of 13 amino acids. Clones were sequenced by immunoSEQ multiplex PCR, and TCRdb holds only the in-frame ones, with some missing. The sample lists about 2 million clones, roughly 95% occurring once. Naive CD8 cells comprised CD45RO-negative, CCR7-positively selected cells, excluding terminally differentiated effector memory CD45RA+ cells. Donors were healthy HIV-negative adults without recent acute infections or vaccinations. Points from the study as a whole: Sampling covered nothing but blood. Tissue TCR repertoires likely differ from those found in blood.

A remark on this clone: The target antigen is unknown.

Sequencing was performed on naive CD8+ T cells sorted from blood. V is TRBV6-5 and J is TRBJ2-7, with TRBD1 matching over 7 bases. This sequence originates from a man aged 18 to 30 in good health. The CDR3 nucleotides are TGTGCCAGCAGTTACGACAGGGAAAGCGAGCAGTACTTC. Protein sequence: CASSYDRESEQYF.